This is a list of T cell receptor beta chains from one sample in a study of T cell responses to AZD1222 COVID-19 vaccine. Libraries were prepared by immunoSEQ multiplex PCR; TCRdb keeps only in-frame clonotypes and omits some of them. This sample has 180,000 or so clones, with 94% found just once. Here the sequenced sample was peripheral blood, taken on day 0 of AZD1222 vaccination. The receptor set was obtained from an adult in good health. The CDR3 runs from the conserved cysteine through the conserved F or W. Each record gives: clone size, V gene, D gene, J gene, CDR3 length, CDR3 DNA, CDR3 protein. The D gene is left open where the match is weak. Clone size is given for some rows only: seen once, a few or many times, or a class if the clone is expanded.

.,TRBV14,.,TRBJ2-3,15,TGTGCCAGCAGCCCATCGGGAAAACGCACAGATACGCAGTATTTT,CASSPSGKRTDTQYF
once,TRBV15,.,TRBJ1-5,15,TGTGCCACCAGTAAACAAGGACAGTTGGATCAGCCCCAGCATTTT,CATSKQGQLDQPQHF
.,TRBV6-5,.,TRBJ2-1,11,TGTGCCAGCAGTTACTCTACAGAGCAGTTCTTC,CASSYSTEQFF
.,TRBV6-5,TRBD1,TRBJ1-1,13,TGTGCCAGCAGACAGGGGATGCACACTGAAGCTTTCTTT,CASRQGMHTEAFF
.,TRBV3-1/TRBV3-2,.,TRBJ1-6,16,TGTGCCAGCAGCCAAGTCCCCGGGTCGTATAATTCACCCCTCCACTTT,CASSQVPGSYNSPLHF
.,TRBV18,.,TRBJ1-1,14,TGTGCCAGCTCACGAAGCGACTTCGCCCTGAGGGCTTTCTTT,CASSRSDFALRAFF
.,TRBV24-1,TRBD2,TRBJ2-7,13,TGTGCCACCAGTGACGGACTAGGCCACGAGCAGTACTTC,CATSDGLGHEQYF
.,TRBV20-1,TRBD2,TRBJ2-7,15,TGCAGTGCTAGTAAGGAGGTAGCGGGCTCCTACGAGCAGTACTTC,CSASKEVAGSYEQYF
.,TRBV5-1,.,TRBJ2-3,13,TGCGCCAGCAGCCCAGTGCATGATTTGGAGCAGTATTTT,CASSPVHDLEQYF
.,TRBV28,.,TRBJ1-2,14,TGTGCCAGCAGTAACGGGGGAGGTAACTATGGCTACACCTTC,CASSNGGGNYGYTF
.,TRBV28,TRBD2,TRBJ2-7,16,TGTGCCAGCAGCCCCAGGCGACTAGCGGGACGGTACGAGCAGTACTTC,CASSPRRLAGRYEQYF
.,TRBV29-1,TRBD2,TRBJ2-1,13,TGCAGCGTATCTAGCGGGAGGGCCGGAGAGCAGTTCTTC,CSVSSGRAGEQFF
once,TRBV30,.,TRBJ1-5,13,TGTGCCTGGAGTGTACGGGCCGCGGCGCCCCAGCATTTT,CAWSVRAAAPQHF
.,TRBV19,TRBD1,TRBJ1-5,15,TGTGCCAGTAGGACACAGGGGATGGGCAATCAGCCCCAGCATTTT,CASRTQGMGNQPQHF
.,TRBV7-9,.,TRBJ1-2,13,TGTGCCAGCAGTCCCAGGCGGACCCTAAGCTACACCTTC,CASSPRRTLSYTF
.,TRBV30,TRBD2,TRBJ2-1,13,TGTGCCTGGACTAGCGGGTTGTACAATGAGCAGTTCTTC,CAWTSGLYNEQFF
.,TRBV28,.,TRBJ1-6,16,TGTGCCAGCAGTGTGCGGGGTAGGGGGGGCAATTCACCCCTCCACTTT,CASSVRGRGGNSPLHF
.,TRBV5-1,.,TRBJ1-1,14,TGCGCCAGCGGCAACCCCTCTCAGGGCACTGAAGCTTTCTTT,CASGNPSQGTEAFF
.,TRBV7-9,.,TRBJ2-1,14,TGTGCCAGCAGCTCCCGATCAGCAGGGTTTGAGCAGTTCTTC,CASSSRSAGFEQFF
few,TRBV7-9,.,TRBJ2-7,15,TGTGCCAGCACCCTCTGGGACGGCCCGACCTACGAGCAGTACTTC,CASTLWDGPTYEQYF
.,TRBV24-1,.,TRBJ1-1,12,TGTGCCACCAGTGATGGAACCACTGAAGCTTTCTTT,CATSDGTTEAFF
.,TRBV6-2/TRBV6-3,.,TRBJ1-1,15,TGTGCCAGCAGTTACGAACAGGCTATGAACACTGAAGCTTTCTTT,CASSYEQAMNTEAFF
.,TRBV5-5,TRBD1,TRBJ2-7,16,TGTGCCAGCAGCTTGGACTCCGGGACAGGAGGTTACGAGCAGTACTTC,CASSLDSGTGGYEQYF
.,TRBV28,.,TRBJ1-1,11,TGTGCCAGCAGGTTGGGGCAGTCGGCTTTCTTT,CASRLGQSAFF
.,TRBV6-6,TRBD1,TRBJ1-5,16,TGTGCCAGCAGTCGACAGGGAAGAGGGCTCAATCAGCCCCAGCATTTT,CASSRQGRGLNQPQHF
.,TRBV28,TRBD2,TRBJ2-7,14,TGTGCCACCAAGCTAGCGGCGAGCTCCTACGAGCAGTACTTC,CATKLAASSYEQYF
.,TRBV5-4,.,TRBJ1-3,15,TGTGCCAGCAGCTTCGGGTCGGGGGTAGGAAACACCATATATTTT,CASSFGSGVGNTIYF
.,TRBV5-1,.,TRBJ2-3,15,TGCGCCAGCAGCTCCTCTGAAGACCGAGGAGATACGCAGTATTTT,CASSSSEDRGDTQYF